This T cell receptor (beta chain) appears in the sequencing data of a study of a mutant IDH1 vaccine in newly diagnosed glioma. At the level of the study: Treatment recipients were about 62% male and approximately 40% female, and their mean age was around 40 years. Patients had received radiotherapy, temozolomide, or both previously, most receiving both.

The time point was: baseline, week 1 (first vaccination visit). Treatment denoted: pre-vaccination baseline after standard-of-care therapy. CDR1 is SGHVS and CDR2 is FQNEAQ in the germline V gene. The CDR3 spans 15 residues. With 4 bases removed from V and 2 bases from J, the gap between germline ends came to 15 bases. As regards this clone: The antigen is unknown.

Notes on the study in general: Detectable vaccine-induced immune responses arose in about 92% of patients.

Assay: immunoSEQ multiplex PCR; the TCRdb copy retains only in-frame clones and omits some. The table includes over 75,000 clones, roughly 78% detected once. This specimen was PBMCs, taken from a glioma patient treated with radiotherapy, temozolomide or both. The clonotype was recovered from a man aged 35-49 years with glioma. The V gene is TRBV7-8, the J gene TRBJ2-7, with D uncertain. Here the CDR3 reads CASSSPPEYTYEQYF. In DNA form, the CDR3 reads TGTGCCAGCAGCTCACCCCCCGAATATACCTACGAGCAGTACTTC.